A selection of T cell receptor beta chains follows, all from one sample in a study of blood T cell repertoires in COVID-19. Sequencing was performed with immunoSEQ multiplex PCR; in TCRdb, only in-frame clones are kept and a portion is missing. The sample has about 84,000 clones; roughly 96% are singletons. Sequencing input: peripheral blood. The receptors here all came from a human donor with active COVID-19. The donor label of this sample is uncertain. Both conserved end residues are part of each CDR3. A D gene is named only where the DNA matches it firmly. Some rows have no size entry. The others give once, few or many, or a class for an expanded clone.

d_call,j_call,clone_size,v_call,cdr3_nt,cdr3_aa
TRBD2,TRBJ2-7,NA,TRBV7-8,TGTGCCAGCAGCTTAGACTGGACTAGCGTGAACTACGAGCAGTACTTC,CASSLDWTSVNYEQYF
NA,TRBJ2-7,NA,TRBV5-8,TGTGCCAGCAGCGTGAACAGGGTGGGCTACGAGCAGTACTTC,CASSVNRVGYEQYF
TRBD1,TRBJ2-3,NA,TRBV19,TGTGCCAGTAGTTACGGGACAGGCCGCACAGATACGCAGTATTTT,CASSYGTGRTDTQYF
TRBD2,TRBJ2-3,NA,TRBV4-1,TGCGCCAGCAGCCGAGAGCCGCGGGGGGGTACGCAGTATTTT,CASSREPRGGTQYF
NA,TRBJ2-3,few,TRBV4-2,TGTGCCAGCAGCCCACTAGGACTACTGGATACGCAGTATTTT,CASSPLGLLDTQYF
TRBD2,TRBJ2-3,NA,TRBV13,TGTGCCAGCAGCTTAGTAGCGGGGGGATCGTGGGATACGCAGTATTTT,CASSLVAGGSWDTQYF
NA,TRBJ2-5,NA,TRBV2,TGTGCCAGCAGTGAAGCGCTGGGGGGCCAAGAGACCCAGTACTTC,CASSEALGGQETQYF
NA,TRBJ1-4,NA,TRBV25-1,TGTGCCAGCAGTGAAGGATGGGGAGGGCCTAATGAAAAACTGTTTTTT,CASSEGWGGPNEKLFF
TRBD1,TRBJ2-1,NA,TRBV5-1,TGCGCCAGCAGGTCGCTGGGACAGGGGGACTACAATGAGCAGTTCTTC,CASRSLGQGDYNEQFF
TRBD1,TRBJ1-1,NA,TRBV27,TGTGCCAGCAGTTACGACAGGGTGAACACTGAAGCTTTCTTT,CASSYDRVNTEAFF
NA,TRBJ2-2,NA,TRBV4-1,TGCGCCAGCAGCCCCGAGGTATCGAACACCGGGGAGCTGTTTTTT,CASSPEVSNTGELFF